What follows are 3 T cell receptor beta chains derived from one specimen sequenced in a study of blood T cell repertoires in COVID-19. Repertoires were generated with immunoSEQ multiplex PCR, while TCRdb's copy carries only in-frame clones and drops some. The sample includes roughly 87,000 clones, about 84% of them seen just once. The sample comprised peripheral blood. The source of these receptors is a human donor in a cohort sampled during active COVID-19.

V and J are TRBV6-6 and TRBJ2-7; maybe TRBD2 (6 bases). This CDR3 comprises 14 residues. Germline-derived CDR1 and CDR2 are MNHNY and SVGAGI (reference sequence). Deletions cut 5 bases from V and 6 bases from J, with 17 bases between. The DNA of the CDR3 is TGTGCCAGCAGTCAATGGGAGGTCGGGCTCGAGCAGTACTTC. Translated: CASSQWEVGLEQYF.

The V call is TRBV27, the J call TRBJ1-5; 9 positions agree with TRBD1. In germline, CDR1 is MNHEY, CDR2 SMNVEV (reference sequence). V trimming: 5 bases; J trimming: 1 base; junction bases outside the gene matches: 3. This CDR3 has 15 residues. The CDR3 sequence: CASSPGTGSNQPQHF. The CDR3 region has the DNA TGTGCCAGCAGTCCCGGGACAGGGAGCAATCAGCCCCAGCATTTT.

The chain combines TRBV19 with TRBJ2-7; D not resolved. Per germline, CDR1 LNHDA and CDR2 SQIVND (reference sequence). Trimming stripped 3 bases from V and 3 bases from J, with 15 bases between. The CDR3 runs to 15 residues. In DNA, the CDR3 is TGTGCCAGTAGTATGACTTATACCCCACTCTACGAGCAGTACTTC. Protein: CASSMTYTPLYEQYF.